The next 20 T cell receptor beta chains were all read from a single sample in a study of memory CD4+ T cells and cytomegalovirus serostatus. Single viable CD3+CD4+CD8-CD45RO+ cells were sorted as the memory CD4+ T cells. TCRdb's table, derived via immunoSEQ multiplex PCR, lists solely in-frame clones and lacks some. The data hold roughly 28,000 clones, with 70% to 80% observed a single time. Input material: memory CD4+ T cells from blood. The source is an adult in good health and CMV-seronegative.

The chain employs TRBV4-3 and TRBJ1-3; TRBD1 might be the D (5 bases). Germline V lookup: CDR1 LGHNA, CDR2 YSLEER. The V end lost 4 bases, the J end lost 0 bases, and 13 bases lay between the germline ends. The CDR3 runs to 16 residues. This CDR3 reads CASSLVAGPSGNTIYF. Here the CDR3 DNA reads TGCGCCAGCAGCCTTGTGGCAGGGCCCTCTGGAAACACCATATATTTT.

This clone was found once. At the DNA level, this CDR3 is encoded by other sequences in the same sample as well. The chain couples TRBV6-5 to TRBJ2-7; 8 bases are shared with TRBD1. The length of the CDR3 is 13 residues. From germline, CDR1 is MNHEY and CDR2 SVGAGI. The trim removed 6 bases at V and 3 bases at J, leaving 4 bases unmatched. The CDR3 sequence is CASSDRGSYEQYF. CDR3 sequence (DNA): TGTGCCAGCAGCGACAGGGGAAGCTACGAGCAGTACTTC.

CDR3 DNA: TGTGCCAGCAGCTTATCTGGTACGAACACTGAAGCTTTCTTT. It specifies CASSLSGTNTEAFF. The chain joins TRBV11-3 to TRBJ1-1, with no clear D. Germline V gene lookup returns CDR1 SGHNT and CDR2 YENEEA. The V gene lost 2 bases and the J gene lost 1 base, with 8 bases spanning the gap. CDR3 size: 14 residues.

The chain combines TRBV7-2 with TRBJ2-1, with 10 bases matching TRBD2. The germline gives CDR1 SGHTA, CDR2 FQGNSA. V gave up 1 base and J gave up 7 bases; unmatched junction bases: 4. The CDR3 runs to 15 residues. CDR3 in amino acids: CASSLERGGWNEQFF. The CDR3 bases are TGTGCCAGCAGCTTAGAGCGGGGGGGATGGAATGAGCAGTTCTTC.

The chain couples TRBV27 to TRBJ2-6, with a possible D match to TRBD2 (6 bases). This CDR3 spans 15 amino acids. CDR1 is MNHEY and CDR2 is SMNVEV in the germline V gene (reference sequence). V lost 10 bases and J lost 0, with 13 bases in between. The CDR3 here is CATRRVLSGANVLTF. The CDR3 DNA follows: TGTGCCACCCGGAGGGTCCTCTCTGGGGCCAACGTCCTGACTTTC.

This clone was found a few times. The CDR3 DNA follows: TGTGCCAGCAGGGGGCGCGTTTTCAATCAGCCCCAGCATTTT. The encoded protein is CASRGRVFNQPQHF. The chain carries TRBV6-1 and TRBJ1-5; D may be TRBD1 (5 bases). CDR1 and CDR2 (germline): MNHNS, SASEGT. This CDR3 has 14 amino acids. V lost 6 bases and J lost 3, with 12 bases in between.

This clone was seen just once. The V gene is TRBV13, the J gene TRBJ1-5; no reliable D call. The ends were cut back, 4 bases at V and 0 bases at J, with 7 bases in the middle. The germline gives CDR1 PRHDT, CDR2 FYEKMQ (reference sequence). The CDR3 spans 14 residues. The CDR3 region is CASSSGSSNQPQHF. The CDR3 bases are TGTGCCAGCAGCTCCGGTAGTAGCAATCAGCCCCAGCATTTT.

The genes are TRBV19 and TRBJ2-2; unclear D gene. V was pared by 4 bases and J by 0 bases, with 3 bases between. Germline CDR1 reads LNHDA; CDR2 reads SQIVND (reference sequence). This CDR3 contains 13 residues. CDR3 in amino acids: CASSKANTGELFF. CDR3 nucleotides: TGTGCCAGTAGTAAGGCGAACACCGGGGAGCTGTTTTTT.

A few counts support this clone. The chain combines TRBV9 with TRBJ2-3; 8 nucleotides agree with TRBD1. Trimming took 3 bases from V and 0 from J; bases not matched to a gene: 6. Germline V gene lookup returns CDR1 SGDLS and CDR2 YYNGEE. The CDR3 extends over 16 amino acids. The CDR3 DNA is TGTGCCAGCAGCGAAGCCGGGACAGGAAGCACAGATACGCAGTATTTT. It yields the protein CASSEAGTGSTDTQYF.

The chain combines TRBV19 with TRBJ2-3; D gene ambiguous. V was trimmed by 6 bases and J by 3 bases, leaving 10 bases between them. CDR1 LNHDA and CDR2 SQIVND come from the germline V gene (reference sequence). The CDR3 is made up of 13 amino acids. The CDR3: CASSSTLTDTQYF. The CDR3 nucleotides are TGTGCCAGTAGCTCAACGCTGACAGATACGCAGTATTTT.

The gene calls are TRBV5-1 and TRBJ2-5; 12 positions match TRBD2. Trimming cost V 0 bases and J 5 bases; bases outside gene matches: 5. Germline-derived CDR1 and CDR2 are SGHRS and YFSETQ. This CDR3 contains 16 residues. CDR3 amino acids: CASSLVASGRVETQYF. The CDR3 DNA follows: TGCGCCAGCAGCTTGGTTGCTAGCGGGAGGGTGGAGACCCAGTACTTC.

This chain connects TRBV6-6 to TRBJ2-1; TRBD1 agrees at 7 bases. This CDR3 is built from 15 residues. V trimming: 2 bases; J trimming: 0 bases; junction bases outside the gene matches: 1. Germline-derived CDR1 and CDR2 are MNHNY and SVGAGI (reference sequence). CDR3 in DNA: TGTGCCAGCAGTTACCGGGACAGCTCCTACAATGAGCAGTTCTTC. As protein: CASSYRDSSYNEQFF.

The gene calls are TRBV7-3 and TRBJ2-1; maybe TRBD2 (5 bases). The CDR3 totals 13 residues. The germline V and J ends were trimmed by 5 bases and 8 bases, with 13 bases remaining between them. Per germline, CDR1 SGHTA and CDR2 FQGTGA. The DNA for the CDR3 is TGTGCCAGCAGCGCAACAAGGCGGGATGAGCAGTTCTTC. It codes for CASSATRRDEQFF.

The chain has TRBV7-2 and TRBJ2-7; D may match TRBD1 or TRBD2 (5 bases each). The ends were cut back, 4 bases at V and 6 bases at J, with 10 bases in the middle. Germline loops: CDR1 SGHTA, CDR2 FQGNSA. The CDR3 totals 12 residues. The CDR3 is CASSSGTTEQYF. Here the CDR3 DNA reads TGTGCCAGCAGCTCAGGGACCACCGAGCAGTACTTC. The full variable domain, completed using reference TRBV7-2 and TRBJ2-7, is GAGVSQSPSNKVTEKGKDVELRCDPISGHTALYWYRQSLGQGLEFLIYFQGNSAPDKSGLPSDRFSAERTGGSVSTLTIQRTQQEDSAVYLCASSSGTTEQYFGPGTRLTVT.

The chain uses TRBV4-2 and TRBJ1-2, with D unresolved. Looked up from germline, CDR1 is LGHNA and CDR2 is YNFKEQ. Trimming took 4 bases from V and 4 from J, leaving 10 bases between them. The CDR3 covers 13 residues. The CDR3 DNA follows: TGTGCCAGCAGCCCAGACGGACCCTATGGCTACACCTTC. Protein product: CASSPDGPYGYTF.

The V call is TRBV6-6, the J call TRBJ1-1; D perhaps matches TRBD1 (6 bases). Germline V gene lookup returns CDR1 MNHNY and CDR2 SVGAGI (reference sequence). Deletions cut 6 bases from V and 3 bases from J, with 20 bases between. This CDR3 region has 16 residues. The CDR3 DNA follows: TGTGCCAGCAGGCCACTCGTCGGCAGGGGTTACACTGAAGCTTTCTTT. Amino acid sequence: CASRPLVGRGYTEAFF.

The rearrangement joins TRBV6-5 to TRBJ2-5; 7 bases match TRBD1. The germline CDR1 and CDR2 sequences are MNHEY and SVGAGI. The CDR3 has 14 amino acids. The V gene end was trimmed by 4 bases and the J gene end by 5 bases; junction bases not matched to a gene: 7. The CDR3 nucleotides read TGTGCCAGCAGTTCAATCCAGGGGGTGGAGACCCAGTACTTC. Translation gives CASSSIQGVETQYF.

The chain couples TRBV10-1 to TRBJ2-5, with 14 bases identical to TRBD2. V gave up 3 bases and J gave up 11 bases; unmatched junction bases: 8. The CDR3 consists of 15 residues. The germline CDR1 and CDR2 sequences are WNHNN and SYGVQD (reference sequence). The CDR3 DNA follows: TGCGCCAGCAGTGATCGGACTAGCGGGAGGTATGAGCAGTACTTC. Translating it yields CASSDRTSGRYEQYF.

The rearrangement uses TRBV7-2 and TRBJ2-1; 9 bases match TRBD1. Germline assignment: CDR1 SGHTA and CDR2 FQGNSA. The CDR3 runs to 16 residues. V lost 3 bases and J lost 4; bases outside the gene matches: 7. The CDR3 region has the DNA TGTGCCAGCAGCTTTCCCGGGACAGGGAGTTACAATGAGCAGTTCTTC. This sequence encodes CASSFPGTGSYNEQFF.

The rearrangement uses TRBV30 and TRBJ1-5; D remains unclear. The CDR3 runs to 13 residues. V dropped 1 base and J dropped 2 bases, with 6 bases sitting between them. The germline CDR1 and CDR2 sequences are GTSNPN and SVGIG (reference sequence). The chain's CDR3 is CAWSGGRNQPQHF. CDR3 DNA: TGTGCCTGGAGTGGAGGGCGCAATCAGCCCCAGCATTTT.